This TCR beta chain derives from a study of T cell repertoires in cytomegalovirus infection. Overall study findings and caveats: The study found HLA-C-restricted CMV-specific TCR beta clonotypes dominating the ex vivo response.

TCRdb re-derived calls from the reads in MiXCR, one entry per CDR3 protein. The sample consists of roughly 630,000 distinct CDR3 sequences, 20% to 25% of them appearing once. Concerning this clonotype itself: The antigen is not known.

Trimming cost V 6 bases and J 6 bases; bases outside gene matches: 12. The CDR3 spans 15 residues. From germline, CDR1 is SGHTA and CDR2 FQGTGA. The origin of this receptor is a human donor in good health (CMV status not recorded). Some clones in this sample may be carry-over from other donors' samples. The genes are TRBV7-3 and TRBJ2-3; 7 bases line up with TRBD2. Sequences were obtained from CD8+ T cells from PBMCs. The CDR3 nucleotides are TGTGCCAGCAGTGAAACCCCGACTAGCAGGGATACGCAGTATTTT. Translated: CASSETPTSRDTQYF.